The 24 T cell receptor beta chains below come from one sample, sequenced in a study of blood T cell repertoires in COVID-19. Measured with immunoSEQ multiplex PCR; TCRdb has only the in-frame clones, and not every one. The data contain roughly 250,000 clones, nearly 85% of them singletons. Sequenced input: peripheral blood. The origin of the receptors is a human donor in a cohort sampled during active COVID-19.

The chain uses TRBV19 and TRBJ2-3, with TRBD2 as a possible D gene (5 bases). The CDR3 contains 16 residues. Trimming pared 1 base from V and 4 bases from J, leaving 15 bases between. Germline V lookup: CDR1 LNHDA, CDR2 SQIVND (reference sequence). In nucleotides, the CDR3 is TGTGCCAGTAGTATAGTCCTAGCCTGGCCGGCAGATACGCAGTATTTT. Protein: CASSIVLAWPADTQYF.

This sequence joins TRBV5-4 and TRBJ2-3; 7 bases are shared with TRBD2. This CDR3 spans 15 amino acids. J was trimmed by 5 bases and V by 9 bases; bases with no gene match: 15. From germline, CDR1 is SGHNT and CDR2 YYREEE (reference sequence). The CDR3 nucleotides are TGTGCCACCCATTATAGGCGGGGGTTGGGAGATACGCAGTATTTT. It codes for CATHYRRGLGDTQYF.

On this clone: This CDR3 is also generated by other DNA sequences in the sample. This rearrangement joins TRBV29-1 to TRBJ2-7, with 8 nucleotides matching TRBD1. Looked up from germline, CDR1 is SQVTM and CDR2 is ANQGSEA. The CDR3 is made up of 12 amino acids. V was clipped by 6 bases and J by 2 bases; unmatched bases: 3. In DNA, the CDR3 is TGCAGCGTACGACAGGGGCCCTACGAGCAGTACTTC. Translation: CSVRQGPYEQYF.

V and J are TRBV19 and TRBJ1-1, with 9 positions matching TRBD1. CDR1 is LNHDA and CDR2 is SQIVND in the germline V gene (reference sequence). CDR3 size: 15 residues. Trimming at V came to 3 bases and at J to 1 base, leaving 3 bases not matched to a gene. The CDR3 DNA sequence: TGTGCCAGTAGTATGCCGGGACAGGGGAACACTGAAGCTTTCTTT. Translation gives CASSMPGQGNTEAFF.

The V gene is TRBV2, the J gene TRBJ2-7, with TRBD1 matching 7 bases. The junction had 8 bases not matched to a gene; V was cut back by 4 bases and J by 2 bases. Germline values: CDR1 SNHLY, CDR2 FYNNEI. The CDR3 contains 15 residues. The CDR3 nucleotides are TGTGCCAGCAGTGCCGGGACAGCGTTTACCTACGAGCAGTACTTC. Protein: CASSAGTAFTYEQYF.

V is TRBV5-1 and J is TRBJ2-1; possibly TRBD2 for D (6 bases). The CDR3 runs to 14 residues. Germline CDR1 SGHRS, CDR2 YFSETQ. Trimming took 5 bases from V and 7 from J, leaving 16 bases between them. The CDR3: CASRGGMVVNEQFF. CDR3 in DNA: TGCGCCAGCAGGGGCGGGATGGTGGTGAATGAGCAGTTCTTC.

V gene TRBV6-2 or TRBV6-3 combines with J gene TRBJ1-1; D might be TRBD1 (5 bases). The CDR3 is 14 amino acids. V shed 2 bases and J shed 11 bases, with 18 bases lying between them. Germline V gene lookup returns CDR1 MNHEY and CDR2 SVGEGT. CDR3 region: CASSYDAGRFGAFF. CDR3 DNA: TGTGCCAGCAGTTACGACGCAGGGAGGTTTGGGGCTTTCTTT.

The table lists this clone with a few counts. V is TRBV6-5 and J is TRBJ2-1; 9 bases align to TRBD2. In germline, CDR1 is MNHEY, CDR2 SVGAGI. J was trimmed by 10 bases and V by 1 base; bases with no gene match: 8. This CDR3 contains 15 residues. CDR3 sequence: CASSYLPSGEVEQFF. In nucleotides, the CDR3 is TGTGCCAGCAGTTACTTGCCTAGCGGGGAGGTAGAGCAGTTCTTC.

This clone was seen only once. This sequence joins TRBV6-2 or TRBV6-3 and TRBJ2-3; D perhaps matches TRBD2 (5 bases). The CDR3 extends over 14 amino acids. The germline V gene encodes CDR1 MNHEY and CDR2 SVGEGT. Trimming stripped 2 bases from V and 1 base from J, with 7 bases between. CDR3 DNA sequence: TGTGCCAGCAGTTACGGACTCCGCACAGATACGCAGTATTTT. Translated, it gives CASSYGLRTDTQYF.

This clone appeared once. The J gene is TRBJ1-6, the V gene TRBV28, with 8 bases lining up with TRBD1. The junction had 4 bases not matched to a gene; V was cut back by 5 bases and J by 7 bases. The CDR3 has 14 amino acids. CDR1 and CDR2 (germline): MDHEN, SYDVKM. CDR3 coding DNA: TGTGCCAGCAGTCCCTCAGGGGGCAATTCACCCCTCCACTTT. This sequence encodes CASSPSGGNSPLHF.

CDR3 amino acids: CASSEPPGGGRQPQHF. CDR3 bases: TGTGCCAGCAGTGAACCTCCCGGCGGGGGAAGGCAGCCCCAGCATTTT. V is TRBV2 and J is TRBJ1-5; possibly TRBD1 for D (5 bases). There are 16 residues in the CDR3. The V gene lost 2 bases and the J gene lost 7 bases, with 18 bases spanning the gap. Germline lookup yields CDR1 SNHLY and CDR2 FYNNEI.

Notes on this clone: The junction shows a germline mismatch at one end, possibly a read error. The CDR3 sequence is CASSPLRRGPQETQYF. In DNA, the CDR3 is TGTGCCAGCTCCCCACTGAGGAGGGGGCCACAAGAGACCCAGTACTTC. This chain links TRBV18 with TRBJ2-5, with D possibly being TRBD1 (7 bases). Germline CDR1 is KGHSH and CDR2 is LQKENI. The CDR3 runs to 16 residues.

The rearrangement uses TRBV5-8 and TRBJ2-2, with unresolved D. Trimming cost V 0 bases and J 5 bases, with 11 bases left between them. The CDR3 extends over 15 amino acids. From germline, CDR1 is SGHTS and CDR2 YDEGEE. The CDR3 region is CASSLDSYSTGELFF. The CDR3 DNA sequence: TGTGCCAGCAGCTTGGACAGCTACTCGACCGGGGAGCTGTTTTTT.

The V and J genes are TRBV6-5 and TRBJ1-5; D perhaps matches TRBD1 (6 bases). V was clipped by 9 bases and J by 4 bases, with 10 bases between them. Germline CDR1 and CDR2: MNHEY and SVGAGI. This CDR3 has 12 amino acids. In DNA, the CDR3 is TGTGCCAGTCACCAGGGGAATCAGCCCCAGCATTTT. Protein sequence: CASHQGNQPQHF.

V is TRBV9 and J is TRBJ2-5; D is uncertain. Looked up from germline, CDR1 is SGDLS and CDR2 is YYNGEE. This CDR3 spans 12 amino acids. V was cut by 4 bases and J by 4 bases, with 8 bases left in between. CDR3 nucleotides: TGTGCCAGCAGCCAGACGGGAGAGACCCAGTACTTC. This encodes CASSQTGETQYF. The complete variable domain, with remaining parts taken from reference TRBV9 and TRBJ2-5, reads DSGVTQTPKHLITATGQRVTLRCSPRSGDLSVYWYQQSLDQGLQFLIQYYNGEERAKGNILERFSAQQFPDLHSELNLSSLELGDSALYFCASSQTGETQYFGPGTRLLVL.

The chain links TRBV7-2 to TRBJ1-1; maybe TRBD1 (5 bases). The germline gives CDR1 SGHTA, CDR2 FQGNSA. Trimming took 6 bases from V and 8 from J, leaving 16 bases between them. The CDR3 sequence is 13 residues long. The CDR3 loop is CASSPGGRPEAFF. The CDR3 coding sequence is TGTGCCAGCAGTCCCGGGGGGAGACCAGAAGCTTTCTTT.

The chain is built from TRBV19 and TRBJ2-1; 12 bases align to TRBD2. Trimming took 7 bases from V and 4 from J; bases not matched to a gene: 11. The CDR3 runs 17 residues. CDR1 is LNHDA and CDR2 is SQIVND in the germline V gene (reference sequence). The CDR3 coding sequence is TGTGCCAGTACGTCAGGGCTAGCGGGAGGGCGGTACAATGAGCAGTTCTTC. Its translation: CASTSGLAGGRYNEQFF.

This clone showed up just once. The chain couples TRBV7-9 to TRBJ1-5; 7 positions match TRBD1. This CDR3 has 17 amino acids. Germline assignment: CDR1 SEHNR and CDR2 FQNEAQ (reference sequence). V lost 0 bases and J lost 0; bases outside the gene matches: 5. The CDR3, as DNA: TGTGCCAGCAGCTTAGCGGGACAGACGGGTAGCAATCAGCCCCAGCATTTT. Residues: CASSLAGQTGSNQPQHF.

The V call is TRBV6-5, the J call TRBJ1-1; TRBD1 aligns across 7 bases. V lost 7 bases and J lost 7; bases outside the gene matches: 3. From germline, CDR1 is MNHEY and CDR2 SVGAGI. CDR3 length: 11 residues. The CDR3 sequence: CASIRQGEAFF. DNA for the CDR3: TGTGCCAGCATTAGACAGGGTGAAGCTTTCTTT.

The chain joins TRBV6-1 to TRBJ2-7; the match to TRBD2 covers 10 bases. CDR1 MNHNS and CDR2 SASEGT come from the germline V gene. With 0 bases clipped from V and 5 bases from J, the junction kept 16 bases outside the gene matches. CDR3 length: 19 residues. The CDR3 is CASSEALHVQLAGPHEQYF. The CDR3 DNA follows: TGTGCCAGCAGTGAAGCGCTTCATGTCCAACTAGCGGGACCGCACGAGCAGTACTTC.

CDR3 coding DNA: TGTGCCAGCAGCTCGAGTACGCGGGAGGAAGATGAGCAGTTCTTC. It translates to CASSSSTREEDEQFF. V usage is TRBV11-3 and J usage is TRBJ2-1; 8 bases fit TRBD2. The CDR3 has 15 amino acids. The V and J ends lost 4 bases and 8 bases, in that order; junction bases with no gene match: 10. Germline values: CDR1 SGHNT, CDR2 YENEEA.

The chain uses TRBV6-5 and TRBJ2-5; D call uncertain. CDR3 size: 11 residues. The germline V gene has CDR1 MNHEY and CDR2 SVGAGI. Trimming pared 6 bases from V and 2 bases from J, leaving 4 bases between. CDR3 nucleotides: TGTGCCAGCAGCCCGCAAGAGACCCAGTACTTC. Translated: CASSPQETQYF.

The chain employs TRBV7-2 and TRBJ1-1; perhaps TRBD1 as D (5 bases). This CDR3 spans 13 amino acids. Germline V gene sequence: CDR1 SGHTA, CDR2 FQGNSA. The V and J ends lost 1 base and 6 bases respectively, with 9 bases between them. The CDR3 DNA reads as TGTGCCAGCAGCTTAGGCAGGGTCCCTGAAGCTTTCTTT. Protein: CASSLGRVPEAFF.

The chain employs TRBV28 and TRBJ2-1; 12 bases map to TRBD2. After removal of 0 bases from V and 9 bases from J, the junction contained 9 bases not matched to a gene. This CDR3 contains 17 residues. CDR1 is MDHEN, CDR2 SYDVKM, per germline. The CDR3 loop is CASSLWSLAGGPGEQFF. The DNA of the CDR3 is TGTGCCAGCAGTTTATGGAGCCTAGCGGGAGGGCCAGGTGAGCAGTTCTTC.